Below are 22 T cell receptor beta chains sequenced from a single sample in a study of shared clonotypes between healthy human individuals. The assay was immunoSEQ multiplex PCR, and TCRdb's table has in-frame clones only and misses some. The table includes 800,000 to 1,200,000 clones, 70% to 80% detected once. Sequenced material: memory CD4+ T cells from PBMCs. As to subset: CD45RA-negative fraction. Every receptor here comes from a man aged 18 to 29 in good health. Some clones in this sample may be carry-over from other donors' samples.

The chain's CDR3 is CTSTQRGFNGPNEQFF. CDR3 nucleotide sequence: TGCACCAGCACTCAACGGGGGTTTAATGGTCCCAATGAGCAGTTCTTC. The chain joins TRBV1 to TRBJ2-1; the D call TRBD2 from the table was never checked on the DNA. TRBV1 is a pseudogene. This CDR3 contains 16 residues.

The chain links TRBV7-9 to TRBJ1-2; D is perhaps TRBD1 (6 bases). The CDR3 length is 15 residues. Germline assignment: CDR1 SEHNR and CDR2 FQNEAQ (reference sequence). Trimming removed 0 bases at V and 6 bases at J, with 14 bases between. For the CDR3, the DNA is TGTGCCAGCAGCTTAGCCGGGACAAAGGTTGATGGCTACACCTTC. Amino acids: CASSLAGTKVDGYTF. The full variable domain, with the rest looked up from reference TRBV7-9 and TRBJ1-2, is DTGVSQNPRHKITKRGQNVTFRCDPISEHNRLYWYRQTLGQGPEFLTYFQNEAQLEKSRLLSDRFSAERPKGSFSTLEIQRTEQGDSAMYLCASSLAGTKVDGYTFGSGTRLTVV.

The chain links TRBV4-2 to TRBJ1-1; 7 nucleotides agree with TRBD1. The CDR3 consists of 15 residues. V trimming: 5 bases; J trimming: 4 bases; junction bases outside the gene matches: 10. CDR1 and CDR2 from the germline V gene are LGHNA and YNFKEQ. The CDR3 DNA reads TGTGCCAGCAGCGGAGAGGGGGCTCGCGGCACTGAAGCTTTCTTT. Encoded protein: CASSGEGARGTEAFF.

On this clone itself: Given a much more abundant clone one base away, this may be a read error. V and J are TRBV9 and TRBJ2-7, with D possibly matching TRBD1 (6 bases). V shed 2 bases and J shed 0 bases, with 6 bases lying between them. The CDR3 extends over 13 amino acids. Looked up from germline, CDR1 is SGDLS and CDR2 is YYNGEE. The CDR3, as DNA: TGTGCCAGCAGCGTGGACAGCTCCTACGAGCAGTACTTC. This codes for CASSVDSSYEQYF.

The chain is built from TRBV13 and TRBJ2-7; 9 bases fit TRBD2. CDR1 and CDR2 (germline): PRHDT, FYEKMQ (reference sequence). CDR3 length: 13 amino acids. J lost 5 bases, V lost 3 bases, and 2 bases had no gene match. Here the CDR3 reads CASSLREGHEQYF. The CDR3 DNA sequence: TGTGCCAGCAGCTTGCGGGAGGGCCACGAGCAGTACTTC.

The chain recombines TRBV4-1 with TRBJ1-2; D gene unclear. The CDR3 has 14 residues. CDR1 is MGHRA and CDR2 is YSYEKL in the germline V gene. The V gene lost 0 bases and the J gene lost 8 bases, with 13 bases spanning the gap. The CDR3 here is CASSQERNLGGYTF. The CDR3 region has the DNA TGCGCCAGCAGCCAAGAGAGAAACCTGGGAGGCTACACCTTC.

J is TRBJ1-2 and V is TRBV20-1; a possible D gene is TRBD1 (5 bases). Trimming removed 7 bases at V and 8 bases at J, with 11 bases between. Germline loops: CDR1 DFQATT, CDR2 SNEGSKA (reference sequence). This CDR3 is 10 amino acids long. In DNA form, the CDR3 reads TGCAGTGGGGGCTTAGGGGGCTACACCTTC. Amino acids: CSGGLGGYTF.

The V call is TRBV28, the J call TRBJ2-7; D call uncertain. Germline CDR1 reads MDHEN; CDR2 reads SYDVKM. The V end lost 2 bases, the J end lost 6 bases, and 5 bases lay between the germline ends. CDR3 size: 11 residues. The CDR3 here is CASSLEAEQYF. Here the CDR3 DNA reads TGTGCCAGCAGTTTAGAGGCCGAGCAGTACTTC.

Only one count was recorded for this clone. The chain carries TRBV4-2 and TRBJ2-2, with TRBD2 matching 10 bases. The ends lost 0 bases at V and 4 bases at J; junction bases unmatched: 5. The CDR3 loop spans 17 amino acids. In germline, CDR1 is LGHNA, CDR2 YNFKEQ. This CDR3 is CASSQDSGRLGTGELFF. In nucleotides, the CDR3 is TGTGCCAGCAGCCAAGATAGCGGGAGGCTTGGCACCGGGGAGCTGTTTTTT.

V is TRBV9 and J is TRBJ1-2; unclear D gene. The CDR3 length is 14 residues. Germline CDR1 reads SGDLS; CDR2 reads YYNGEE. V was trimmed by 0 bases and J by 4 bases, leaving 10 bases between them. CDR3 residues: CASSVDPTSYGYTF. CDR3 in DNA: TGTGCCAGCAGCGTAGATCCCACTTCCTATGGCTACACCTTC.

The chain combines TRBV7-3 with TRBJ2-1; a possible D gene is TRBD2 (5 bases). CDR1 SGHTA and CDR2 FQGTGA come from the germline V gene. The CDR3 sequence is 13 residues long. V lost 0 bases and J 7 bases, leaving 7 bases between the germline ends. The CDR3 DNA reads TGTGCCAGCAGCTTAACGTGGGAGAATGAGCAGTTCTTC. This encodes CASSLTWENEQFF.

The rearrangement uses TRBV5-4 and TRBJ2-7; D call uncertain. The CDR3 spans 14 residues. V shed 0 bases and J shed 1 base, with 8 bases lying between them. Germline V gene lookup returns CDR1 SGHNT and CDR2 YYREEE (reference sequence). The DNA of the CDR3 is TGTGCCAGCAGCTTGGGAGACGGGTCCTACGAGCAGTACTTC. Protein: CASSLGDGSYEQYF.

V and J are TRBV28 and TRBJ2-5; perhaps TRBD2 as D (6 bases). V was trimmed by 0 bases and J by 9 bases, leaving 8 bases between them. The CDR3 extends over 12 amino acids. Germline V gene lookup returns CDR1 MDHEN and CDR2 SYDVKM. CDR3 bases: TGTGCCAGCAGTTTATGGAGGGAGGCCCAGTACTTC. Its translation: CASSLWREAQYF.

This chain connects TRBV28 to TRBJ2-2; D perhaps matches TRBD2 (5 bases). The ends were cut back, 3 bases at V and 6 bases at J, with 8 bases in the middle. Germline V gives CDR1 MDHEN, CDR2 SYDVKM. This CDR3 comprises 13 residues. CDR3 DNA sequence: TGTGCCAGCAGTTTTAGAGGGTCCGGGGAGCTGTTTTTT. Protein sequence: CASSFRGSGELFF.

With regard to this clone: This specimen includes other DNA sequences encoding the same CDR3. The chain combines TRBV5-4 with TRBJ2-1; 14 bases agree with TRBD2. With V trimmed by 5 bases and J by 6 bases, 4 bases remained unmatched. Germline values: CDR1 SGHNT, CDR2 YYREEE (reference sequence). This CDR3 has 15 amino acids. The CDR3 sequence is CASRSGTSGSNEQFF. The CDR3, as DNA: TGTGCCAGCAGATCCGGGACTAGCGGGAGCAATGAGCAGTTCTTC.

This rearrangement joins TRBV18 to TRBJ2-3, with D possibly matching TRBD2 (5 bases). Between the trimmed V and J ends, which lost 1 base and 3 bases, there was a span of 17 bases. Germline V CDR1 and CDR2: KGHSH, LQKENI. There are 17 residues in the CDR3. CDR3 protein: CASSPRGDSGGTDTQYF. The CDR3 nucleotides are TGTGCCAGCTCACCACGGGGAGACTCCGGTGGGACAGATACGCAGTATTTT.

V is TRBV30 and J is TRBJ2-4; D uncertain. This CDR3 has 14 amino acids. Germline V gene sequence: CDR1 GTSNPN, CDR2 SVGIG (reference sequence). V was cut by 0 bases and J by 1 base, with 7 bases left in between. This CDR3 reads CAWSVLEAKNIQYF. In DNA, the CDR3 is TGTGCCTGGAGTGTACTGGAGGCCAAAAACATTCAGTACTTC.

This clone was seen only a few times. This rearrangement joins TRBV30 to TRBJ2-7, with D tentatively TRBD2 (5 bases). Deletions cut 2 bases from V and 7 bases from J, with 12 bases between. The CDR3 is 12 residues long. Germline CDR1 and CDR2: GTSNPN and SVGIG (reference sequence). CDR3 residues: CAWSQQLEEQYF. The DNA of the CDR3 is TGTGCCTGGAGTCAGCAACTAGAAGAGCAGTACTTC.

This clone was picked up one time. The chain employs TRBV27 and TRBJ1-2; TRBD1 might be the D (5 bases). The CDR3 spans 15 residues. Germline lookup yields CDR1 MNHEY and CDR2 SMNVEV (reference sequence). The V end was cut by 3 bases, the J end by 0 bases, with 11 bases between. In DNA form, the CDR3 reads TGTGCCAGCAGTTTGCGGGGGACCCCTAACTATGGCTACACCTTC. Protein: CASSLRGTPNYGYTF.

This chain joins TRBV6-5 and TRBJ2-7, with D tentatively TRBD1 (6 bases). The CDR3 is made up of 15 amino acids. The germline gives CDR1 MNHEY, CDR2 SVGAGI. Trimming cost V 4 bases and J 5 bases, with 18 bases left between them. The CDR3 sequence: CASSSPRGFAHEQYF. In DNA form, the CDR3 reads TGTGCCAGCAGTTCCCCCAGGGGATTCGCCCACGAGCAGTACTTC.

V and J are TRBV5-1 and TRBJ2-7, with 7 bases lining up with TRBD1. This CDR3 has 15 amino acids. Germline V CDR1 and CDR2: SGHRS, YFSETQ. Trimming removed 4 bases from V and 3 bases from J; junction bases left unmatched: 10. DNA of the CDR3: TGCGCCAGCAGCCGGGCCGGGACAGACCTCTACGAGCAGTACTTC. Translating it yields CASSRAGTDLYEQYF. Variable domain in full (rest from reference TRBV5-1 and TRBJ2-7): KAGVTQTPRYLIKTRGQQVTLSCSPISGHRSVSWYQQTPGQGLQFLFEYFSETQRNKGNFPGRFSGRQFSNSRSEMNVSTLELGDSALYLCASSRAGTDLYEQYFGPGTRLTVT.

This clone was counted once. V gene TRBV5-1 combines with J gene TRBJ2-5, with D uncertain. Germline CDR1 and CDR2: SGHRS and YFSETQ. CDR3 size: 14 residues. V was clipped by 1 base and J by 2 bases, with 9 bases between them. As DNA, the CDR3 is TGCGCCAGCAGCTTGCTCGGCAGTCAAGAGACCCAGTACTTC. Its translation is CASSLLGSQETQYF.